One sample yielded the 5 T cell receptor beta chains listed below, sequenced in a study of technical replicates of blood from a few donors. Generated by immunoSEQ multiplex PCR, the TCRdb table keeps only in-frame clones and is missing some. Among roughly 76,000 clones listed, roughly 85% were seen once. The sequencing sample was made of PBMCs. Every receptor here comes from a human donor in good health. Some clones in this sample may be carry-over from other donors' samples.

The chain employs TRBV7-2 and TRBJ2-1; weak D call: TRBD1 (6 bases). The CDR3 has 15 residues. V lost 5 bases, J lost 3 bases, and 14 bases lay in between. Germline-derived CDR1 and CDR2 are SGHTA and FQGNSA. DNA for the CDR3: TGTGCCAGCAGCCTACGGACAGCAGGCTACAATGAGCAGTTCTTC. It encodes CASSLRTAGYNEQFF. Full variable domain (rest looked up from reference TRBV7-2 and TRBJ2-1): GAGVSQSPSNKVTEKGKDVELRCDPISGHTALYWYRQSLGQGLEFLIYFQGNSAPDKSGLPSDRFSAERTGGSVSTLTIQRTQQEDSAVYLCASSLRTAGYNEQFFGPGTRLTVL.

This clone has only one observation. V usage is TRBV6-1 and J usage is TRBJ2-1; D remains ambiguous. CDR3 size: 13 residues. V was pared by 3 bases and J by 8 bases, with 11 bases between. Germline assignment: CDR1 MNHNS and CDR2 SASEGT. The CDR3 DNA reads TGTGCCAGCAGTGATGGCCTGTCGTATGAGCAGTTCTTC. Translated: CASSDGLSYEQFF.

This clone was seen a few times. CDR3 DNA sequence: TGCGCCAGCAGCTTCCAGACAGACTTGAACACTGAAGCTTTCTTT. Translated: CASSFQTDLNTEAFF. V and J are TRBV4-1 and TRBJ1-1; D is perhaps TRBD1 (5 bases). The CDR3 spans 15 residues. Trimming left V 5 bases short and J 0 bases short, with 13 bases between. Germline CDR1 and CDR2: MGHRA and YSYEKL.

V is TRBV5-4 and J is TRBJ2-5; D might be TRBD1 (6 bases). V lost 7 bases, J lost 5 bases, and 18 bases lay in between. The germline V gene has CDR1 SGHNT and CDR2 YYREEE (reference sequence). CDR3 length: 14 amino acids. The CDR3 loop reads CASANLGAVETQYF. The CDR3 nucleotides read TGTGCCAGCGCAAATCTGGGGGCAGTGGAGACCCAGTACTTC. The variable domain in full, completed from reference TRBV5-4 and TRBJ2-5, reads ETGVTQSPTHLIKTRGQQVTLRCSSQSGHNTVSWYQQALGQGPQFIFQYYREEENGRGNFPPRFSGLQFPNYSSELNVNALELDDSALYLCASANLGAVETQYFGPGTRLLVL.

This clone has just a few counts. V usage is TRBV7-3 and J usage is TRBJ2-2; 13 nucleotides match TRBD2. V was pared by 2 bases and J by 0 bases, with 15 bases of the junction left unmatched. Looked up from germline, CDR1 is SGHTA and CDR2 is FQGTGA. The CDR3 runs 22 residues. CDR3 coding DNA: TGTGCCAGCAGCTTAGTTCAGGAAACTAGCGGGGGGGCGACTGCGAACACCGGGGAGCTGTTTTTT. Its protein is CASSLVQETSGGATANTGELFF.